Each of the 10 T cell receptor beta chains below was sequenced from the same sample in a study of molecular identifiers for immune sequencing clone quantification. From the PCR reads, TCRdb called clonotypes with MiXCR, one entry per CDR3 protein. This sample has under 800,000 distinct CDR3 sequences; 25% occur once, and the top ten carry roughly 0.83%. Sequenced input: naive CD8+ T cells from blood, with Jurkat cell RNA spiked in. Subset described: FACS-sorted CD8+CD4-CCR7+CD45RA+ naive T cells. These receptor sequences come from a human donor in good health. Some libraries in this study had Jurkat cell RNA spiked in.

This clonotype was observed many times. V gene TRBV7-6 combines with J gene TRBJ2-7, with D unclear. Germline V gene lookup returns CDR1 SGHVS and CDR2 FNYEAQ. V shed 2 bases and J shed 3 bases, with 8 bases lying between them. The CDR3 is 13 residues long. The CDR3 DNA is TGTGCCAGCAGCTTATCACCAGACTACGAGCAGTACTTC. This codes for CASSLSPDYEQYF.

This clonotype was observed at least ten times. The V and J genes are TRBV5-4 and TRBJ2-3, with 8 bases that match TRBD2. The V gene's germline CDR1 is SGHNT and CDR2 YYREEE (reference sequence). This CDR3 is 15 amino acids long. V was pared by 2 bases and J by 2 bases, with 4 bases of the junction left unmatched. CDR3 DNA sequence: TGTGCCAGCAGCTTTTTAGCGGGGAACACAGATACGCAGTATTTT. Its translation: CASSFLAGNTDTQYF.

The sample holds many counts of this clonotype. V is TRBV7-2 and J is TRBJ2-3, with 10 bases matching TRBD2. The CDR3 extends over 13 amino acids. The V and J ends lost 11 bases and 5 bases, in that order; junction bases with no gene match: 7. CDR1 and CDR2 from the germline V gene are SGHTA and FQGNSA. The CDR3 is CASGSGGRDTQYF. CDR3 bases: TGTGCCTCGGGTAGCGGGGGGAGAGATACGCAGTATTTT.

The rearrangement joins TRBV12-3 or TRBV12-4 to TRBJ2-3; 13 bases agree with TRBD2. The trim removed 5 bases at V and 5 bases at J, leaving 10 bases unmatched. This CDR3 has 17 amino acids. CDR3: CASSGGTSGDVKDTQYF. In DNA form, the CDR3 reads TGTGCCAGCAGTGGCGGGACTAGCGGGGACGTCAAAGATACGCAGTATTTT.

In its sample, this clonotype was seen a few times. V and J are TRBV30 and TRBJ2-2, with D perhaps TRBD1 (6 bases). Per the germline V gene, CDR1 is GTSNPN and CDR2 is SVGIG (reference sequence). This CDR3 is 13 amino acids long. Trimming stripped 0 bases from V and 5 bases from J, with 7 bases between. This CDR3 reads CAWSVGGTGELFF. Written as DNA, the CDR3 is TGTGCCTGGAGTGTAGGGGGTACCGGGGAGCTGTTTTTT.

This clonotype was detected many times. CDR3 in DNA: TGCGCCAGCAGCCAGTTACAGGGGCAAAACTACGAGCAGTACTTC. Translation: CASSQLQGQNYEQYF. The J gene is TRBJ2-7, the V gene TRBV4-1, with 7 nucleotides matching TRBD1. The trim removed 3 bases at V and 3 bases at J, leaving 8 bases unmatched. Germline V gene lookup returns CDR1 MGHRA and CDR2 YSYEKL. This CDR3 comprises 15 residues.

This clonotype was observed a few times. This sequence joins TRBV11-2 and TRBJ2-2; D not resolved. V lost 2 bases to trimming and J lost 6 bases, with 7 bases between them. The germline V gene has CDR1 SGHAT and CDR2 FQNNGV. This CDR3 is 13 amino acids long. DNA of the CDR3: TGTGCCAGCAGCTTACAGACGGCCGGGGAGCTGTTTTTT. Translating it yields CASSLQTAGELFF.

This clonotype was counted many times. This chain connects TRBV7-2 to TRBJ1-6, with D maybe TRBD1 (5 bases). The germline V gene encodes CDR1 SGHTA and CDR2 FQGNSA. The CDR3 is made up of 19 amino acids. Trimming shortened V by 3 bases and J by 2 bases, and 20 bases separated the two germline ends. CDR3 DNA sequence: TGTGCCAGCAGCTTCACCGGGGACCCCGACCACCCCTATAATTCACCCCTCCACTTT. This sequence encodes CASSFTGDPDHPYNSPLHF. The variable domain in full, with the rest retrieved from reference TRBV7-2 and TRBJ1-6, is GAGVSQSPSNKVTEKGKDVELRCDPISGHTALYWYRQSLGQGLEFLIYFQGNSAPDKSGLPSDRFSAERTGGSVSTLTIQRTQQEDSAVYLCASSFTGDPDHPYNSPLHFGNGTRLTVT.

This rearrangement joins TRBV27 to TRBJ2-7; 10 bases map to TRBD1. This CDR3 comprises 15 residues. Per germline, CDR1 MNHEY and CDR2 SMNVEV (reference sequence). V shed 6 bases, J shed 4 bases, and the junction held 9 bases outside the gene matches. CDR3 coding DNA: TGTGCCAGCAGCCTTGGGACAGGGGAATATTACGAGCAGTACTTC. Translation gives CASSLGTGEYYEQYF.

This clonotype has only a few counts. The chain employs TRBV7-9 and TRBJ2-7; weak D call: TRBD1 (6 bases). The V end was cut by 5 bases, the J end by 0 bases, with 17 bases between. Germline V gives CDR1 SEHNR, CDR2 FQNEAQ (reference sequence). The CDR3 runs 16 residues. CDR3 nucleotides: TGTGCCAGCAGCGCTACTCGACAGGCCTTCTCCTACGAGCAGTACTTC. Its translation is CASSATRQAFSYEQYF. Full variable domain (rest looked up from reference TRBV7-9 and TRBJ2-7): DTGVSQNPRHKITKRGQNVTFRCDPISEHNRLYWYRQTLGQGPEFLTYFQNEAQLEKSRLLSDRFSAERPKGSFSTLEIQRTEQGDSAMYLCASSATRQAFSYEQYFGPGTRLTVT.